This T cell receptor (beta chain) is from a study of cytomegalovirus exposure and HLA in healthy donors. The study's findings and limits: Owing to their indistinguishability, certain V segments, notably TRBV6-2 and TRBV6-3, were excluded.

It was with 60 Vbeta and 13 Jbeta primers that the PCR ran. TCRdb's table, derived via immunoSEQ multiplex PCR, lists solely in-frame clones and lacks some. Counted here are about 150,000 clones, 75% to 80% occurring once; the ten biggest clones make up roughly 0.69%. Comment on this clone: Its antigen remains unknown.

Trimming at V came to 5 bases and at J to 4 bases, leaving 7 bases not matched to a gene. This CDR3 comprises 14 residues. The germline V gene has CDR1 SGHRS and CDR2 YFSETQ. This clonotype was obtained from a male donor in good health and CMV-seronegative. The chain has TRBV5-1 and TRBJ1-1; 8 nucleotides match TRBD1. The sequenced sample consisted of PBMCs. The CDR3 protein is CASSAQGASTEAFF. CDR3 coding DNA: TGCGCCAGCAGTGCGCAGGGGGCGTCCACTGAAGCTTTCTTT. Variable domain in full (rest from reference TRBV5-1 and TRBJ1-1): KAGVTQTPRYLIKTRGQQVTLSCSPISGHRSVSWYQQTPGQGLQFLFEYFSETQRNKGNFPGRFSGRQFSNSRSEMNVSTLELGDSALYLCASSAQGASTEAFFGQGTRLTVV.